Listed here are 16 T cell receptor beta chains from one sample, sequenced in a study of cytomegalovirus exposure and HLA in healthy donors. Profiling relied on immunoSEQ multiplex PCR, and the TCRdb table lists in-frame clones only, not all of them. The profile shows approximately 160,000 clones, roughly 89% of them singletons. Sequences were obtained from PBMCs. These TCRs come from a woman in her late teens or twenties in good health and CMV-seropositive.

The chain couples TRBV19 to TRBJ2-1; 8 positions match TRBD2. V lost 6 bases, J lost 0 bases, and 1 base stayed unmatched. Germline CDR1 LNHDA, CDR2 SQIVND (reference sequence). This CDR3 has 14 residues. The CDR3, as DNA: TGTGCCAGTAGCGGGACTAGCTCCTACAATGAGCAGTTCTTC. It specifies CASSGTSSYNEQFF. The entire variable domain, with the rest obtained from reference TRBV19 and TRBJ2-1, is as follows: DGGITQSPKYLFRKEGQNVTLSCEQNLNHDAMYWYRQDPGQGLRLIYYSQIVNDFQKGDIAEGYSVSREKKESFPLTVTSAQKNPTAFYLCASSGTSSYNEQFFGPGTRLTVL.

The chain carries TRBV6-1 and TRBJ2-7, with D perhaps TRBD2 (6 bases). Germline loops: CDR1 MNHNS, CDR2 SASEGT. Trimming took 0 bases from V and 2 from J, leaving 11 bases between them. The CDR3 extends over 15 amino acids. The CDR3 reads CASSEATGETYEQYF. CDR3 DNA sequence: TGTGCCAGCAGTGAAGCAACGGGGGAAACCTACGAGCAGTACTTC.

This CDR3 reads CASSSQGARGQPQHF. CDR3 coding DNA: TGTGCCAGCAGTTCACAGGGGGCAAGAGGACAGCCCCAGCATTTT. This chain uses TRBV28 with TRBJ1-5, with 9 bases matching TRBD1. The CDR3 contains 15 residues. Germline lookup yields CDR1 MDHEN and CDR2 SYDVKM. V lost 4 bases and J lost 7; bases outside the gene matches: 8.

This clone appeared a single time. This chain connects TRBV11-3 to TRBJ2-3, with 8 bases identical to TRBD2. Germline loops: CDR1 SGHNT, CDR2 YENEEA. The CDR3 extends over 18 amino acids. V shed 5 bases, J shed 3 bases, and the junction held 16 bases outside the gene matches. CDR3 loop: CASSPPLAGLLGTDTQYF. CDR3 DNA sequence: TGTGCCAGCAGCCCACCCCTAGCGGGCCTCCTGGGTACAGATACGCAGTATTTT.

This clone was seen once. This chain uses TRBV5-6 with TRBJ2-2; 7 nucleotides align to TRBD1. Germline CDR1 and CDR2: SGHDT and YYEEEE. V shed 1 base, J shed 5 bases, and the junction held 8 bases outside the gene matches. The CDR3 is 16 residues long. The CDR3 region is CASSLIDQGVTGELFF. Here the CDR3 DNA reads TGTGCCAGCAGCTTGATCGATCAGGGGGTGACCGGGGAGCTGTTTTTT.

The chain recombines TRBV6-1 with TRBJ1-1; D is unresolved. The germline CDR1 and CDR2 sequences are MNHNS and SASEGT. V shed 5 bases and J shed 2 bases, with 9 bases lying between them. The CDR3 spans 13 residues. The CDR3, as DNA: TGTGCCAGCAGTCCGGGGTCCAACACTGAAGCTTTCTTT. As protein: CASSPGSNTEAFF.

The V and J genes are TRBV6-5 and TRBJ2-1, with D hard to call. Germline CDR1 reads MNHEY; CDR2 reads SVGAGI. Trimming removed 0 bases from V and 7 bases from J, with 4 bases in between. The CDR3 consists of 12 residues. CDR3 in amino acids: CASSYSRNEQFF. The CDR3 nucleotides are TGTGCCAGCAGTTACTCCCGTAATGAGCAGTTCTTC.

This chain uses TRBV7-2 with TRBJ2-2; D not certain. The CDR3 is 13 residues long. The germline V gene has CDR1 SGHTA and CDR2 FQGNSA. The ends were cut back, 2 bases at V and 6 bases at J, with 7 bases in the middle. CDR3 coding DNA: TGTGCCAGCAGCTTATCGGTTCCCGGGGAGCTGTTTTTT. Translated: CASSLSVPGELFF.

CDR3 residues: CASSKALTKTGQTYEQYF. CDR3 DNA sequence: TGTGCCAGCAGCAAAGCGTTAACGAAAACAGGGCAGACCTACGAGCAGTACTTC. The chain combines TRBV21-1 with TRBJ2-7; TRBD1 is the table's D call and was not checked against the DNA. TRBV21-1 is a recognized pseudogene. The CDR3 extends over 18 amino acids.

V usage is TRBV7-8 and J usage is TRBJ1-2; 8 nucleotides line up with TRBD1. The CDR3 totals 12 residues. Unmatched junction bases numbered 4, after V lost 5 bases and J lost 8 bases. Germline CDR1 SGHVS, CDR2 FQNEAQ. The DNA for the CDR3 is TGTGCCAGCAGCCCCGGACAGGGAGGCTACACCTTC. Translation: CASSPGQGGYTF.

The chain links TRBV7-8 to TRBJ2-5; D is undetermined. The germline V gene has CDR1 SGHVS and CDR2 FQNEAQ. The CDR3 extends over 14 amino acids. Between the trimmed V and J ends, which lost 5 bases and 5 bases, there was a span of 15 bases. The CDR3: CASSPNVGKETQYF. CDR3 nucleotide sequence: TGTGCCAGCAGCCCGAATGTTGGCAAGGAGACCCAGTACTTC.

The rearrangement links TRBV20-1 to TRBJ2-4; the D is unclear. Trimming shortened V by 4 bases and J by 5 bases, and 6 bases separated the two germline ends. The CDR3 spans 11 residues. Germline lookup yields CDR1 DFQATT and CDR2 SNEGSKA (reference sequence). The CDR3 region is CSAISQNIQYF. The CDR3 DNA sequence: TGCAGTGCTATCAGTCAAAACATTCAGTACTTC.

This CDR3 is CASSPRDVASEAQYF. Written as DNA, the CDR3 is TGTGCCAGCAGCCCCCGAGATGTCGCGTCGGAGGCCCAGTACTTC. The gene calls are TRBV7-8 and TRBJ2-5, with D possibly matching TRBD2 (5 bases). Between the trimmed V and J ends, which lost 5 bases and 9 bases, there was a span of 22 bases. CDR1 is SGHVS and CDR2 is FQNEAQ in the germline V gene. The CDR3 is 15 amino acids. The full variable domain, its missing parts supplied by reference TRBV7-8 and TRBJ2-5, is GAGVSQSPRYKVAKRGQDVALRCDPISGHVSLFWYQQALGQGPEFLTYFQNEAQLDKSGLPSDRFFAERPEGSVSTLKIQRTQQEDSAVYLCASSPRDVASEAQYFGPGTRLLVL.

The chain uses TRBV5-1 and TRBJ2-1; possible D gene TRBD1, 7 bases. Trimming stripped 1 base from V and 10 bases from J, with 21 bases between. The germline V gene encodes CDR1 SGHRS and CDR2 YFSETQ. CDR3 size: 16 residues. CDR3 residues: CASSLWWELSGGEQFF. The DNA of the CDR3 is TGCGCCAGCAGCTTGTGGTGGGAGCTCTCAGGGGGGGAGCAGTTCTTC.

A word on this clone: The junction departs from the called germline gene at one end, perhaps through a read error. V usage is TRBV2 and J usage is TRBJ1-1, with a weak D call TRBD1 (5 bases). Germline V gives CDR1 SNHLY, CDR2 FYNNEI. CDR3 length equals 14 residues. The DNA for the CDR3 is TGTGCCAGCATTGAAATGGGGGGGGAGTATGAAGCTTTCTTT. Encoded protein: CASIEMGGEYEAFF.

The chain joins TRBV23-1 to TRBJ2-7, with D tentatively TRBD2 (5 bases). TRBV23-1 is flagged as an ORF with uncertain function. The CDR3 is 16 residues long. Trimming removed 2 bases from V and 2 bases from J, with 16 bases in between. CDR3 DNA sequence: TGCGCCAGCAGTCAACCCCGGGAAATCCAAGCCTACGAGCAGTACTTC. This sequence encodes CASSQPREIQAYEQYF.